Listed below are T cell receptor beta chains from one sample, sequenced in a study of blood T cell repertoires in COVID-19. Profiling relied on immunoSEQ multiplex PCR, and the TCRdb table lists in-frame clones only, not all of them. The repertoire consists of 150,000 to 200,000 clones, with roughly 80% occurring once and the leading ten covering around 5.3%. Material: PBMCs or T cells enriched from blood (not recorded which). These receptors originate from a woman in her thirties or forties with acute COVID-19. CDR3s include the opening cysteine and the closing phenylalanine or tryptophan. The D gene is left open where the match is weak. Only some rows state a clone size, as once, few, many or a class for expanded clones.

j_call | clone_size | v_call | d_call | cdr3_length | cdr3_nt | cdr3_aa
TRBJ1-6 | NA | TRBV25-1 | TRBD1 | 15 | TGTGCCAGCAGGGAGACAGGGCCGAGATCGGGACCCCTCCACTTT | CASRETGPRSGPLHF
TRBJ2-7 | NA | TRBV11-2 | TRBD2 | 15 | TGTGCCAGCAGCCTGAATCCAGCGGGAGCCCACGAGCAGTACTTC | CASSLNPAGAHEQYF
TRBJ1-4 | NA | TRBV5-1 | NA | 15 | TGCGCCAGCAGCTTGACTTCAGGGGATAATGAAAAACTGTTTTTT | CASSLTSGDNEKLFF
TRBJ2-1 | NA | TRBV27 | NA | 15 | TGTGCCAGCAGTATAGCCGAGGGAGCCTACAATGAGCAGTTCTTC | CASSIAEGAYNEQFF
TRBJ2-2 | NA | TRBV5-4 | NA | 14 | TGTGCCAGCAGCTTGGCCGTAGGGGGATTGGAGCTGTTTTTT | CASSLAVGGLELFF
TRBJ2-1 | many | TRBV3-1/TRBV3-2 | TRBD2 | 17 | TGTGCCAGCAGCCACGGCCGGACTAGCGGGAGGAGTAATGAGCAGTTCTTC | CASSHGRTSGRSNEQFF
TRBJ1-2 | NA | TRBV3-1/TRBV3-2 | NA | 15 | TGTGCCAGCAGCCAAGAGGGGGCAGGGAACTATGGCTACACCTTC | CASSQEGAGNYGYTF
TRBJ2-2 | NA | TRBV5-1 | NA | 17 | TGCGCCAGCAGCTTGGTCTCCGGGGGGCGCGGTACCGGGGAGCTGTTTTTT | CASSLVSGGRGTGELFF
TRBJ1-1 | NA | TRBV5-1 | TRBD1 | 14 | TGCGCCAGCTCAGGGGGCACAATGAACACTGAAGCTTTCTTT | CASSGGTMNTEAFF
TRBJ2-1 | NA | TRBV20-1 | TRBD2 | 16 | TGCAGTGCTGGTGGGGGGAGCGGGAGCTCTATCAATGAGCAGTTCTTC | CSAGGGSGSSINEQFF
TRBJ2-1 | NA | TRBV15 | TRBD2 | 16 | TGTGCCACCAGCAGAGATCCCCTAGCGGGTCGCAATGAGCAGTTCTTC | CATSRDPLAGRNEQFF
TRBJ1-4 | NA | TRBV2 | TRBD1 | 16 | TGTGCCAGCAGTGGAGTAAGGACAGGCGGATCAAAGGGACTGTTTTTT | CASSGVRTGGSKGLFF
TRBJ1-1 | NA | TRBV10-3 | NA | 14 | TGTGCCATCAGAGGGGGGGACGGGAACACTGAAGCTTTCTTT | CAIRGGDGNTEAFF
TRBJ1-1 | NA | TRBV28 | TRBD1 | 13 | TGTGCCAGCAGTGGGACAGCGAACACTGAAGCTTTCTTT | CASSGTANTEAFF
TRBJ1-2 | NA | TRBV2 | NA | 13 | TGTGCCAGCAGGAAGGACACAAGTTATGGCTACACCTTC | CASRKDTSYGYTF
TRBJ1-3 | NA | TRBV10-3 | NA | 13 | TGTGCCATCAGTGAGGGAAGGGGGAACACCATATATTTT | CAISEGRGNTIYF
TRBJ2-1 | few | TRBV15 | TRBD2 | 14 | TGTGCCACCGCGGGAGGGAGCTCCTACAATGAGCAGTTCTTC | CATAGGSSYNEQFF
TRBJ1-1 | NA | TRBV12-3/TRBV12-4 | NA | 13 | TGTGCCACCGACAAGACCGCGAACACTGAAGCTTTCTTT | CATDKTANTEAFF
TRBJ2-5 | NA | TRBV6-1 | NA | 16 | TGTGCCAGCAGTGAAGCCCCCGGACTACTAAAAGAGACCCAGTACTTC | CASSEAPGLLKETQYF
TRBJ2-1 | NA | TRBV29-1 | TRBD2 | 16 | TGCAGCGTTCAGGGACTAGCGGAGCCCATCTACAATGAGCAGTTCTTC | CSVQGLAEPIYNEQFF
TRBJ2-7 | NA | TRBV6-1 | TRBD2 | 15 | TGTGCCAGCAGTGAAATACGTGGGAGGGCCCACGAGCAGTACTTC | CASSEIRGRAHEQYF
TRBJ2-5 | once | TRBV6-5 | TRBD1 | 15 | TGTGCCAGCAGATTAGACAGGGTGGGACAAGAGACCCAGTACTTC | CASRLDRVGQETQYF
TRBJ2-3 | once | TRBV4-2 | TRBD2 | 16 | TGTGCCAGCAGCCAAGAGTTAGCGGGACACACAGATACGCAGTATTTT | CASSQELAGHTDTQYF
TRBJ1-3 | NA | TRBV19 | NA | 12 | TGTGCCAGTAGTATCTCCGGAAACACCATATATTTT | CASSISGNTIYF
TRBJ2-1 | NA | TRBV7-3 | TRBD2 | 16 | TGTGCCAGCAGCTTACAACCCGCGGGAGGGTACAATGAGCAGTTCTTC | CASSLQPAGGYNEQFF
TRBJ2-2 | NA | TRBV19 | NA | 14 | TGTGCCAGTAGTAGGATACAGGGAACCGGGGAGCTGTTTTTT | CASSRIQGTGELFF
TRBJ1-3 | NA | TRBV11-3 | NA | 13 | TGTGCCAGCAGCTTAGGGCTCGGAAACACCATATATTTT | CASSLGLGNTIYF
TRBJ1-1 | NA | TRBV7-8 | NA | 14 | TGTGCCAGCGTCCCAAGCGCAGGGCCCACTGAAGCTTTCTTT | CASVPSAGPTEAFF
TRBJ2-2 | NA | TRBV19 | TRBD1 | 14 | TGTGCCAGTAAGACAGGGACGAACACCGGGGAGCTGTTTTTT | CASKTGTNTGELFF
TRBJ1-1 | NA | TRBV14 | NA | 14 | TGTGCCAGCAGCAAGGACAGCGGGGGCACTGAAGCTTTCTTT | CASSKDSGGTEAFF
TRBJ2-1 | NA | TRBV6-6 | TRBD2 | 16 | TGTGCCAGCAGTCGAAAGGGGATAGGACTAGGCAATGAGCAGTTCTTC | CASSRKGIGLGNEQFF
TRBJ2-5 | NA | TRBV20-1 | NA | 11 | TGCAGTGCGAGCCTCAAGGAGACCCAGTACTTC | CSASLKETQYF
TRBJ2-5 | NA | TRBV4-1 | TRBD2 | 14 | TGCGCCAGCAGCCATGGACTAGAGGTAGAGACCCAGTACTTC | CASSHGLEVETQYF
TRBJ2-3 | NA | TRBV7-3 | NA | 13 | TGTGCCAGCAGCCCCGGCAGGGCGGATACGCAGTATTTT | CASSPGRADTQYF
TRBJ2-1 | NA | TRBV6-1 | TRBD2 | 15 | TGTGCCAGCAGCCACCCGGGACTAGCCCTCAATGAGCAGTTCTTC | CASSHPGLALNEQFF
TRBJ2-1 | NA | TRBV4-2 | TRBD2 | 16 | TGTGCCAGCAGCCCCGAAACTAGCGGTACCTACAATGAGCAGTTCTTC | CASSPETSGTYNEQFF
TRBJ2-6 | NA | TRBV18 | NA | 17 | TGTGCCAGCTCACCCCAAGCAATCGTATCTGGGGCCAACGTCCTGACTTTC | CASSPQAIVSGANVLTF
TRBJ2-1 | NA | TRBV9 | NA | 18 | TGTGCCAGCAGCGCTTGGGACGGACTACGGGGTATGAACAATGAGCAGTTCTTC | CASSAWDGLRGMNNEQFF
TRBJ1-1 | few | TRBV5-6 | NA | 14 | TGTGCCAGCAGCTTGCGTGGCTTTAACACTGAAGCTTTCTTT | CASSLRGFNTEAFF
TRBJ2-3 | NA | TRBV4-1 | TRBD2 | 15 | TGCGCCAGCAGCCCTGGGGGGGAGGCCACAGATACGCAGTATTTT | CASSPGGEATDTQYF
TRBJ2-1 | NA | TRBV5-8 | NA | 15 | TGTGCCAGCAGGTCCGACGGGAGCTCCTACAATGAGCAGTTCTTC | CASRSDGSSYNEQFF
TRBJ2-4 | NA | TRBV5-1 | NA | 16 | TGCGCCAGCAGCTTGGAGGGCCGTACCGGGGTAGACATTCAGTACTTC | CASSLEGRTGVDIQYF